Listed here are 21 T cell receptor beta chains from one sample, sequenced in a study of T cells expressing NK-cell markers (dated by TCRdb to 2019 to 2021). The method was 5' RACE. Reads for this sample came from an Illumina HiSeq 2000. Reads reprocessed by TCRdb are summarized as one entry per CDR3 protein sequence, and DNA is absent. The sample's records list fewer than 18,000 distinct CDR3 sequences. The top ten hold 50% to 60% of the sample. The sample was blood T cells: a sorted CD56 or NKG2C T cell subset, CD4+ or CD8+ T cells, or bulk PBMC T cells (not recorded which). The receptors here all came from a man between 18 and 69 years old in good health.

V is TRBV7-2 and J is TRBJ2-6. Germline loops: CDR1 SGHTA, CDR2 FQGNSA. This CDR3 region has 16 residues. CDR3 amino acids: CASSHKGNSGANVLTF.

The rearrangement joins TRBV10-3 to TRBJ2-3. In germline, CDR1 is ENHRY, CDR2 SYGVKD. The CDR3 is 12 residues long. This CDR3 reads CAISELRDTQYF.

The chain joins TRBV28 to TRBJ2-7; TCRdb calls TRBD1, which cannot be checked without DNA. Germline V gene data show CDR1 as MDHEN and CDR2 as SYDVKM. CDR3 length equals 17 residues. The CDR3 sequence is CASSLDRGTGAASEQYF.

The J gene is TRBJ2-7, the V gene TRBV7-8. In germline, CDR1 is SGHVS, CDR2 FQNEAQ. The CDR3 runs 20 residues. CDR3 sequence reads: CASSLAPAVAYSPHIYEQYF. The full variable domain, with the rest looked up from reference TRBV7-8 and TRBJ2-7, is GAGVSQSPRYKVAKRGQDVALRCDPISGHVSLFWYQQALGQGPEFLTYFQNEAQLDKSGLPSDRFFAERPEGSVSTLKIQRTQQEDSAVYLCASSLAPAVAYSPHIYEQYFGPGTRLTVT.

The chain has TRBV20-1 and TRBJ2-1; TCRdb calls TRBD2, which cannot be checked without DNA. The V gene's germline CDR1 is DFQATT and CDR2 SNEGSKA (reference sequence). There are 14 residues in the CDR3. The CDR3 reads CSARDPGLDNEQFF.

The chain joins TRBV19 to TRBJ1-5; TCRdb's assignment of TRBD1 cannot be checked, as there is no DNA. The CDR3 totals 19 residues. Germline V lookup: CDR1 LNHDA, CDR2 SQIVND (reference sequence). The CDR3 is CASSRNSGTGTYSNQPQHF. The full variable domain, its missing parts supplied by reference TRBV19 and TRBJ1-5, is DGGITQSPKYLFRKEGQNVTLSCEQNLNHDAMYWYRQDPGQGLRLIYYSQIVNDFQKGDIAEGYSVSREKKESFPLTVTSAQKNPTAFYLCASSRNSGTGTYSNQPQHFGDGTRLSIL.

This clonotype shows up as medium-sized (0.01 to 0.1%) by frequency. This chain connects TRBV12-3 or TRBV12-4 to TRBJ2-1; checking the TCRdb D call of TRBD1 is not possible without DNA. This CDR3 spans 13 amino acids. CDR3: CASSFGGPNEQFF.

The rearrangement uses TRBV5-1 and TRBJ2-7; the TCRdb call, TRBD1, lacks DNA for checking. CDR1 SGHRS and CDR2 YFSETQ come from the germline V gene. The CDR3 runs 14 residues. CDR3: CASRFSTGPTEQYF.

The gene calls are TRBV5-4 and TRBJ2-7. There are 11 residues in the CDR3. The germline V gene has CDR1 SGHNT and CDR2 YYREEE (reference sequence). The CDR3 protein is CASSSYYEQYF. Full variable domain (rest looked up from reference TRBV5-4 and TRBJ2-7): ETGVTQSPTHLIKTRGQQVTLRCSSQSGHNTVSWYQQALGQGPQFIFQYYREEENGRGNFPPRFSGLQFPNYSSELNVNALELDDSALYLCASSSYYEQYFGPGTRLTVT.

V and J are TRBV3-1 and TRBJ1-2. CDR1 LGHDT and CDR2 YNNKEL come from the germline V gene (reference sequence). The CDR3 is made up of 15 amino acids. The CDR3 reads CASSQVVGTEYGYTF. The variable domain in full, with the rest retrieved from reference TRBV3-1 and TRBJ1-2, is DTAVSQTPKYLVTQMGNDKSIKCEQNLGHDTMYWYKQDSKKFLKIMFSYNNKELIINETVPNRFSPKSPDKAHLNLHINSLELGDSAVYFCASSQVVGTEYGYTFGSGTRLTVV.

The gene calls are TRBV10-2 and TRBJ2-3; TCRdb indicates TRBD2, and absent DNA this call remains unverified. CDR3 length: 15 amino acids. Germline CDR1 WSHSY, CDR2 SAAADI. The CDR3 here is CASRATSVYTDTQYF.

The genes are TRBV9 and TRBJ2-1; absent DNA, TCRdb's TRBD2 call cannot be checked. CDR3 length: 15 residues. CDR1 is SGDLS, CDR2 YYNGEE, per germline. The CDR3 sequence is CASSVTSGGYNEQFF.

The chain couples TRBV20-1 to TRBJ2-7; TCRdb's assignment of TRBD2 cannot be checked, as there is no DNA. Germline values: CDR1 DFQATT, CDR2 SNEGSKA (reference sequence). The CDR3 is made up of 18 amino acids. CDR3 region: CSARDGVLLAAKPYEQYF.

The chain carries TRBV7-6 and TRBJ1-4. CDR3 length equals 13 residues. CDR1 is SGHVS and CDR2 is FNYEAQ in the germline V gene. The CDR3 here is CASSSGWVEKLFF.

This chain links TRBV5-6 with TRBJ2-2. From germline, CDR1 is SGHDT and CDR2 YYEEEE. The CDR3 spans 17 residues. CDR3 region: CASSATGVFANTGELFF.

This rearrangement joins TRBV3-1 to TRBJ1-1; the D gene TCRdb calls, TRBD1, cannot be checked with no DNA. Germline-derived CDR1 and CDR2 are LGHDT and YNNKEL (reference sequence). There are 13 residues in the CDR3. CDR3: CASSPTWGTEAFF.

The V and J genes are TRBV4-1 and TRBJ2-5; TCRdb reports TRBD1, a call that lacks DNA to check it against. This CDR3 is built from 15 residues. The germline V gene encodes CDR1 MGHRA and CDR2 YSYEKL. This chain's CDR3 is CASSPPGTNSETQYF.

The J gene is TRBJ2-7, the V gene TRBV7-2; the D call of TRBD2 rests on TCRdb alone, since no DNA is present to check it. Germline assignment: CDR1 SGHTA and CDR2 FQGNSA. This CDR3 has 15 amino acids. The CDR3 loop reads CASSPLTGGTYEQYF.

The chain carries TRBV7-2 and TRBJ2-1; TCRdb proposes TRBD2, but this gene call is untestable without DNA. The CDR3 has 15 residues. CDR1 is SGHTA and CDR2 is FQGNSA in the germline V gene. The CDR3 loop reads CASRDGTSGYNEQFF.

The chain links TRBV6-2 or TRBV6-3 to TRBJ2-1; without DNA, the TCRdb call of TRBD2 cannot be checked. The CDR3 sequence is 15 residues long. Germline CDR1 reads MNHEY; CDR2 reads SVGEGT. CDR3 in amino acids: CASTLPGGTYNEQFF.

This chain links TRBV7-9 with TRBJ2-7; absent DNA, TCRdb's TRBD2 call cannot be checked. This CDR3 comprises 15 residues. Germline values: CDR1 SEHNR, CDR2 FQNEAQ (reference sequence). The CDR3 sequence is CASSLEASGRYEQYF.